This note documents a single T cell receptor (beta chain) sequence. These data come from a study of T cells after somatic rescue of genetic block. The CDR3 totals 16 residues. V lost 2 bases to trimming and J lost 0 bases, with 11 bases between them. Germline CDR1 MNHEY, CDR2 SMNVEV (reference sequence). Clones were sequenced by immunoSEQ multiplex PCR, and TCRdb holds only the in-frame ones, with some missing. This sample yields about 52,000 clones, of which about 96% are seen a single time; approximately 0.073% belongs to the top ten. The TCR sequence derives from a child under two years old. The material sequenced was peripheral blood mononuclear cells (PBMCs). The V gene is TRBV27, the J gene TRBJ2-4, with D perhaps matching TRBD1 or TRBD2 (5 bases each). The CDR3 is CASSLGTALAKNIQYF. Here the CDR3 DNA reads TGTGCCAGCAGTTTAGGGACGGCCCTAGCCAAAAACATTCAGTACTTC.